Shown below are 17 T cell receptor beta chains from a single sample sequenced in a study of blood T cell repertoires in COVID-19. The assay was immunoSEQ multiplex PCR, and TCRdb's table has in-frame clones only and misses some. The sample holds fewer than 400,000 clones, around nine tenths seen once. Sequenced input: peripheral blood. The source is a human donor in a cohort sampled during active COVID-19.

This rearrangement joins TRBV29-1 to TRBJ1-4, with a tentative D call TRBD1 (5 bases). Germline lookup yields CDR1 SQVTM and CDR2 ANQGSEA. Trimming took off 4 bases at V and 8 bases at J, with 11 bases between the two ends. CDR3 length equals 12 residues. CDR3 in DNA: TGCAGCGTTGGTCAGGGCCGGGAAAAACTGTTTTTT. Protein sequence: CSVGQGREKLFF.

The chain uses TRBV19 and TRBJ1-5, with no clear D. CDR3 size: 16 residues. The ends were cut back, 1 base at V and 4 bases at J, with 14 bases in the middle. From germline, CDR1 is LNHDA and CDR2 SQIVND (reference sequence). The CDR3 nucleotides are TGTGCCAGTAGTATAGTGGCAGTTGGTTTAAATCAGCCCCAGCATTTT. Protein sequence: CASSIVAVGLNQPQHF.

Comments on this clone: Sequence at one end of the junction differs from germline and may be a read error. The rearrangement links TRBV7-8 to TRBJ2-7; 9 positions agree with TRBD2. Germline CDR1 and CDR2: SGHVS and FQNEAQ. This CDR3 has 15 residues. For the CDR3, the DNA is TGTGCCAGCAGCGTAGCGGGAGAAAGAATGCGCGAGCAGTACTTC. This translates into CASSVAGERMREQYF.

The chain recombines TRBV5-5 with TRBJ2-2, with D perhaps matching TRBD1 (5 bases). V gave up 4 bases and J gave up 3 bases, with 10 bases separating them. This CDR3 comprises 14 residues. The germline gives CDR1 SGHKS, CDR2 YYEKEE (reference sequence). The CDR3 here is CASSRGVDTGELFF. The CDR3 DNA reads as TGTGCCAGCAGCAGGGGTGTGGACACCGGGGAGCTGTTTTTT.

The CDR3 loop reads CASSTGTSGTYEQYF. The CDR3, as DNA: TGTGCCAGCAGTACCGGGACTAGCGGTACCTACGAGCAGTACTTC. This sequence joins TRBV5-8 and TRBJ2-7; TRBD2 agrees at 11 bases. In germline, CDR1 is SGHTS, CDR2 YDEGEE. CDR3 length: 15 residues. Losses at the gene ends were 5 bases for V and 2 bases for J; bases not matched to a gene: 6.

In regard to this clone: Other DNA sequences in this specimen translate into the identical CDR3. The chain is built from TRBV20-1 and TRBJ2-7; no clear D gene. Germline CDR1 is DFQATT and CDR2 is SNEGSKA (reference sequence). The CDR3 contains 11 residues. V lost 5 bases and J 0 bases, leaving 5 bases between the germline ends. The CDR3 sequence: CSASSSYEQYF. CDR3 DNA sequence: TGCAGTGCTTCTAGCTCCTACGAGCAGTACTTC.

The genes are TRBV28 and TRBJ1-1; D might be TRBD1 (6 bases). Germline V gene data show CDR1 as MDHEN and CDR2 as SYDVKM. V lost 4 bases and J 11 bases, leaving 11 bases between the germline ends. The CDR3 length is 11 residues. The CDR3 DNA is TGTGCCAGCAGTTCCACAGGGAAGGCTTTCTTT. Translating gives CASSSTGKAFF.

This sequence joins TRBV3-1 (or the pseudogene TRBV3-2) and TRBJ2-7, with 10 bases fitting TRBD2. In germline, CDR1 is LGHDT, CDR2 YNNKEL (reference sequence). The CDR3 is 14 residues long. The trim removed 3 bases at V and 4 bases at J, leaving 3 bases unmatched. CDR3 sequence (DNA): TGTGCCAGCAGCCACAGCGGGAGGGCATACGAGCAGTACTTC. Amino acid sequence: CASSHSGRAYEQYF.

The chain combines TRBV19 with TRBJ2-1; 8 bases are shared with TRBD2. This CDR3 comprises 17 residues. Germline values: CDR1 LNHDA, CDR2 SQIVND (reference sequence). The J segment lost 2 bases and the V segment lost 3 bases, leaving 9 bases of the junction unmatched. The CDR3 reads CASSIGFGGLAYNEQFF. In nucleotides, the CDR3 is TGTGCCAGTAGTATCGGGTTTGGGGGACTAGCCTACAATGAGCAGTTCTTC.

The chain uses TRBV7-9 and TRBJ1-3, with D possibly matching TRBD1 (6 bases). Germline V gives CDR1 SEHNR, CDR2 FQNEAQ (reference sequence). The CDR3 contains 15 residues. Trimming stripped 3 bases from V and 1 base from J, with 10 bases between. The CDR3 reads CASSFQGLSGNTIYF. CDR3 nucleotide sequence: TGTGCCAGCAGCTTTCAGGGGCTATCTGGAAACACCATATATTTT.

The chain has TRBV7-3 and TRBJ2-1; no definite D call. The CDR3 length is 13 residues. Germline V lookup: CDR1 SGHTA, CDR2 FQGTGA. Trimming left V 5 bases short and J 4 bases short, with 9 bases between. CDR3 sequence reads: CASSQDSYNEQFF. CDR3 bases: TGTGCCAGCAGCCAAGACTCGTACAATGAGCAGTTCTTC.

The chain is built from TRBV11-2 and TRBJ1-2; D gene uncertain. Trimming removed 2 bases from V and 0 bases from J, with 16 bases in between. CDR1 SGHAT and CDR2 FQNNGV come from the germline V gene. This CDR3 has 17 amino acids. The CDR3 sequence: CASSLRGSGLANYGYTF. The CDR3 nucleotides are TGTGCCAGCAGCTTACGCGGCAGCGGGTTAGCTAACTATGGCTACACCTTC. The full variable domain, rest sourced from reference TRBV11-2 and TRBJ1-2, is EAGVAQSPRYKIIEKRQSVAFWCNPISGHATLYWYQQILGQGPKLLIQFQNNGVVDDSQLPKDRFSAERLKGVDSTLKIQPAKLEDSAVYLCASSLRGSGLANYGYTFGSGTRLTVV.

This sequence joins TRBV15 and TRBJ1-2; 8 bases align to TRBD1. Germline lookup yields CDR1 LNHNV and CDR2 YYDKDF (reference sequence). The CDR3 is made up of 14 amino acids. Trimming took 0 bases from V and 8 from J; bases not matched to a gene: 5. The CDR3 coding sequence is TGTGCCACCAGCAGAGAGGACAGGGTCTGGGGCTACACCTTC. It yields the protein CATSREDRVWGYTF.

The chain has TRBV12-3 or TRBV12-4 and TRBJ2-4; D is uncertain. The CDR3 has 13 residues. Trimming took off 5 bases at V and 8 bases at J, with 13 bases between the two ends. The CDR3 bases are TGTGCCAGCAGTGGTTACCCACTGGACATTCAGTACTTC. Residues: CASSGYPLDIQYF.

CDR3 loop: CASSLATGDKSYEQYF. CDR3 DNA: TGCGCCAGCAGCTTGGCTACAGGGGACAAATCCTACGAGCAGTACTTC. The chain has TRBV5-1 and TRBJ2-7; 7 bases are shared with TRBD1. Germline assignment: CDR1 SGHRS and CDR2 YFSETQ. V shed 0 bases and J 1 base; nucleotides not matched to a gene: 7. The CDR3 spans 16 residues.

The V and J genes are TRBV4-2 and TRBJ2-3, with 8 bases identical to TRBD2. The CDR3 runs to 17 residues. Germline assignment: CDR1 LGHNA and CDR2 YNFKEQ. After removal of 0 bases from V and 1 base from J, the junction contained 6 bases not matched to a gene. CDR3 nucleotide sequence: TGTGCCAGCAGCCAAGATCCGCCCGGGGGGGGCACAGATACGCAGTATTTT. Translated: CASSQDPPGGGTDTQYF.

This chain links TRBV10-3 with TRBJ1-2, with a weak D call TRBD1 (6 bases). The V gene's germline CDR1 is ENHRY and CDR2 SYGVKD. With 0 bases removed from V and 4 bases from J, the gap between germline ends came to 12 bases. CDR3 length equals 15 residues. CDR3 loop: CAISESRQVPYGYTF. The CDR3 bases are TGTGCCATCAGTGAGTCGAGACAGGTCCCCTATGGCTACACCTTC.